This T cell receptor beta chain was documented in a study of blood T cells in healthy people across ages. Then a second PCR, running roughly 7 to 11 cycles, was carried out with a sample-barcoded 5' primer and a J-beta primer mix. A single record per CDR3 protein comes from TCRdb applying MiXCR to the 5' RACE reads. The sample lists roughly 800,000 distinct CDR3 sequences, roughly 25% occurring once. The length of the CDR3 is 19 residues. CDR1 is LNHNV, CDR2 YYDKDF, per germline (reference sequence). The junction had 12 bases not matched to a gene; V was cut back by 0 bases and J by 4 bases. These data were also filed under a second study, of T cells of mothers and their children.

This receptor was obtained from a boy aged 5-17 years in good health. The specimen was blood. The gene calls are TRBV15 and TRBJ1-2, with TRBD1 matching 12 bases. The CDR3 reads CATSRDRGTGGFSGYGYTF. CDR3 nucleotide sequence: TGTGCCACCAGCAGAGATCGAGGGACAGGGGGCTTCTCAGGCTATGGCTACACCTTC. The full variable domain, completed using reference TRBV15 and TRBJ1-2, is DAMVIQNPRYQVTQFGKPVTLSCSQTLNHNVMYWYQQKSSQAPKLLFHYYDKDFNNEADTPDNFQSRRPNTSFCFLDIRSPGLGDTAMYLCATSRDRGTGGFSGYGYTFGSGTRLTVV.